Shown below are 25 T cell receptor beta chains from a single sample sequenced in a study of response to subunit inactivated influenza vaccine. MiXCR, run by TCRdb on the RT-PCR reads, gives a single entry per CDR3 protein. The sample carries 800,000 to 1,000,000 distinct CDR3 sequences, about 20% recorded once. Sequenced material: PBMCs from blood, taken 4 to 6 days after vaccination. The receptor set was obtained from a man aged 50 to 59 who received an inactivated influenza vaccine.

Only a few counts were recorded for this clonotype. In DNA form, the CDR3 reads TGCAGCGCAACAGGTGCCGGTGGGAATGAGCAGTTCTTC. It translates to CSATGAGGNEQFF. The chain couples TRBV29-1 to TRBJ2-1; possible D gene TRBD1, 5 bases. CDR1 and CDR2 from the germline V gene are SQVTM and ANQGSEA. V was clipped by 7 bases and J by 7 bases, with 17 bases between them. The CDR3 is 13 amino acids.

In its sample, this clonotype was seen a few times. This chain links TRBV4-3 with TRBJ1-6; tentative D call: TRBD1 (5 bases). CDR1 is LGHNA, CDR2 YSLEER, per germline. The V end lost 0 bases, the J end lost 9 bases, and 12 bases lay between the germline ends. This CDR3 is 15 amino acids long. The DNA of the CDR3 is TGCGCCAGCAGCCAAGATCAGGGTTCTTCTTCACCCCTCCACTTT. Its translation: CASSQDQGSSSPLHF.

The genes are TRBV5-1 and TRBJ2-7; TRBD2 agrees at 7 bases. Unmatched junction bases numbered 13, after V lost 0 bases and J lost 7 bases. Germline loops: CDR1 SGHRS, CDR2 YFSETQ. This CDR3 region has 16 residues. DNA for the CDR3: TGCGCCAGCAGCTTGGAAAGGGTTGGGACTACGGGGGAGCAGTACTTC. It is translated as CASSLERVGTTGEQYF.

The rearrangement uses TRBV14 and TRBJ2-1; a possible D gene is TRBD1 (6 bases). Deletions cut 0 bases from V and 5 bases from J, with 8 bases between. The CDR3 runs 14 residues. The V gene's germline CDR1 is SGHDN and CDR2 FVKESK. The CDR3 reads CASSQDTGNNEQFF. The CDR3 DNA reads TGTGCCAGCAGCCAAGATACAGGGAACAATGAGCAGTTCTTC.

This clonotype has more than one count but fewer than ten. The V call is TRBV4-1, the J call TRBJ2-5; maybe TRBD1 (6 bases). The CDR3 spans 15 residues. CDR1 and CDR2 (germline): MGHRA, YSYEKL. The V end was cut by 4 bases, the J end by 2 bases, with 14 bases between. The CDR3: CASSLLWTDQETQYF. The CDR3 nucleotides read TGCGCCAGCAGCCTACTCTGGACAGATCAAGAGACCCAGTACTTC.

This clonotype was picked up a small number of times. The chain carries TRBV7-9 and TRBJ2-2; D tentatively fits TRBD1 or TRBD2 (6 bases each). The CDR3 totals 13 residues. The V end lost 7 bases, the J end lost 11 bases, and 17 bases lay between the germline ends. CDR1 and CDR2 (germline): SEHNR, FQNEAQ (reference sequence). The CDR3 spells CASTPKGGGELFF. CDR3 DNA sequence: TGTGCCAGCACCCCGAAGGGGGGCGGTGAGCTGTTTTTT.

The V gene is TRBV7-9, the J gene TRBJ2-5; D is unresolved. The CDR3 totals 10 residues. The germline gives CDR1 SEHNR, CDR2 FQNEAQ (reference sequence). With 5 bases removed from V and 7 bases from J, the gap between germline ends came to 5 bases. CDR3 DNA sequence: TGTGCCAGCAGCACGTCGACCCAGTACTTC. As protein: CASSTSTQYF.

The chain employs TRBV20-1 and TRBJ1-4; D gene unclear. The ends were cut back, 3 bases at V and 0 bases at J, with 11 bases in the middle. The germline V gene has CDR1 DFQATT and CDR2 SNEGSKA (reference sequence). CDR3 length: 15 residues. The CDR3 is CSASSFWTTNEKLFF. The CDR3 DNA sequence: TGCAGTGCTAGTAGTTTTTGGACAACTAATGAAAAACTGTTTTTT.

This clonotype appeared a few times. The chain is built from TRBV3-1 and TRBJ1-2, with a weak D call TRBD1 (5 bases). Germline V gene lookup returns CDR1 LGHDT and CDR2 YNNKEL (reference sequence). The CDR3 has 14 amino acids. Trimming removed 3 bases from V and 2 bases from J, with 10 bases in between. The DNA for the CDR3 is TGTGCCAGCAGCCACAGGGCCGTGAACTATGGCTACACCTTC. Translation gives CASSHRAVNYGYTF.

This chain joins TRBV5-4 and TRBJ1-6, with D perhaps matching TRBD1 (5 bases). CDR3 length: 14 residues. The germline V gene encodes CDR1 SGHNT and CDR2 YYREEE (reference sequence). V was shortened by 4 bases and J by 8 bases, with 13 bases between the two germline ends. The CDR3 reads CASSLGVGDSPLHF. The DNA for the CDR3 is TGTGCCAGCAGCCTAGGGGTCGGGGATTCACCCCTCCACTTT.

CDR3 in amino acids: CASRDTAVGQPQHF. The CDR3 nucleotides are TGTGCCAGCAGGGATACTGCCGTGGGTCAGCCCCAGCATTTT. The V and J genes are TRBV7-2 and TRBJ1-5; no reliable D call. The V end was cut by 6 bases, the J end by 6 bases, with 15 bases between. Looked up from germline, CDR1 is SGHTA and CDR2 is FQGNSA. The length of the CDR3 is 14 residues. Full variable domain (rest looked up from reference TRBV7-2 and TRBJ1-5): GAGVSQSPSNKVTEKGKDVELRCDPISGHTALYWYRQSLGQGLEFLIYFQGNSAPDKSGLPSDRFSAERTGGSVSTLTIQRTQQEDSAVYLCASRDTAVGQPQHFGDGTRLSIL.

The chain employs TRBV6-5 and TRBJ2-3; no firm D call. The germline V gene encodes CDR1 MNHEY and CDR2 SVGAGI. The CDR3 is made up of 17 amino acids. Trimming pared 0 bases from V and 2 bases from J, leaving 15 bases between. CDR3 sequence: CASSYSPGRWTTDTQYF. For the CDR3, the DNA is TGTGCCAGCAGTTACTCGCCAGGACGATGGACCACAGATACGCAGTATTTT.

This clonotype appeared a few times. The CDR3 sequence is CAWSFGTGDVDTQYF. The CDR3 DNA follows: TGTGCCTGGAGTTTCGGGACAGGGGATGTAGATACGCAGTATTTT. V usage is TRBV30 and J usage is TRBJ2-3, with 10 bases matching TRBD1. Germline CDR1 GTSNPN, CDR2 SVGIG (reference sequence). The V and J ends lost 2 bases and 5 bases, in that order; junction bases with no gene match: 7. CDR3 length: 15 residues.

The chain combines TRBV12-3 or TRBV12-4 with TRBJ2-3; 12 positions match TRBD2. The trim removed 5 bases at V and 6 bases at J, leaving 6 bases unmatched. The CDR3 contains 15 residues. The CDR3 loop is CASSPSGGALDTQYF. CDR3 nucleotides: TGTGCCAGCAGTCCTAGCGGGGGGGCCCTGGATACGCAGTATTTT.

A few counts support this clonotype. CDR3 amino acids: CASSLALGINSPLHF. The DNA for the CDR3 is TGCGCCAGCAGCTTGGCACTGGGGATCAATTCACCCCTCCACTTT. The chain combines TRBV5-1 with TRBJ1-6; no firm D call. Germline lookup yields CDR1 SGHRS and CDR2 YFSETQ. The CDR3 totals 15 residues. V lost 0 bases and J 7 bases, leaving 11 bases between the germline ends.

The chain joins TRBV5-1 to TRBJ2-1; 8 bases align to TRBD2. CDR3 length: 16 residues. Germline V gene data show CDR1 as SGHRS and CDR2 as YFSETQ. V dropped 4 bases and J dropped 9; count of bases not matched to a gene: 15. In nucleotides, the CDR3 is TGCGCCAGCAGCCTCGGGGGTAGCGGGATTTTTAGTGAGCAGTTCTTC. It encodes CASSLGGSGIFSEQFF.

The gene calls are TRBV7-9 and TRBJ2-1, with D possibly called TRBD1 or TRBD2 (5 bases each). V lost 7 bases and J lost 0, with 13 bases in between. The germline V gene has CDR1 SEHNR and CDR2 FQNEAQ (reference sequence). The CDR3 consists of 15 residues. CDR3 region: CASIRGASSYNEQFF. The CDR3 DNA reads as TGTGCCAGCATACGGGGCGCTAGCTCCTACAATGAGCAGTTCTTC.

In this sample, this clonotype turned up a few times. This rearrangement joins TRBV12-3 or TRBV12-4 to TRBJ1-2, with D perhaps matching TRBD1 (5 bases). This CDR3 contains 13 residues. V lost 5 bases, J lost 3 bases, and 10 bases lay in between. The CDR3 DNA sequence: TGTGCCAGCAGTCAGGGAGTATACTATGGCTACACCTTC. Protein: CASSQGVYYGYTF.

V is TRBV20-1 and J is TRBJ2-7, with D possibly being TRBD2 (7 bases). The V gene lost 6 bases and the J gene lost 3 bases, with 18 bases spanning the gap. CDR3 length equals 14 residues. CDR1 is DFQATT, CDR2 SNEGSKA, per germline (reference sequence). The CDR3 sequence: CSARRGAGGYEQYF. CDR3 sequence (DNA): TGCAGTGCGAGACGGGGGGCCGGAGGCTACGAGCAGTACTTC.

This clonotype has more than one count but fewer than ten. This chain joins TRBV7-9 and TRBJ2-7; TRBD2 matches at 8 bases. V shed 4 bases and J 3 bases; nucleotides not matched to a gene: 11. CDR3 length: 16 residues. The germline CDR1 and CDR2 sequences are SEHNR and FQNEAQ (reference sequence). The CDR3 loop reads CASSSGTSMRDYEQYF. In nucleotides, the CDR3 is TGTGCCAGCAGCTCCGGGACTAGTATGCGGGACTACGAGCAGTACTTC. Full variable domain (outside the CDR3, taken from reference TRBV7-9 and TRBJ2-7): DTGVSQNPRHKITKRGQNVTFRCDPISEHNRLYWYRQTLGQGPEFLTYFQNEAQLEKSRLLSDRFSAERPKGSFSTLEIQRTEQGDSAMYLCASSSGTSMRDYEQYFGPGTRLTVT.

CDR3 sequence: CASSQGGSGAYEQYF. CDR3 sequence (DNA): TGTGCCAGCAGCCAGGGGGGAAGCGGGGCTTACGAGCAGTACTTC. The chain links TRBV4-2 to TRBJ2-7, with 7 positions matching TRBD2. V lost 3 bases to trimming and J lost 4 bases; unmatched junction nucleotides: 9. Germline CDR1 is LGHNA and CDR2 is YNFKEQ. The CDR3 contains 15 residues.

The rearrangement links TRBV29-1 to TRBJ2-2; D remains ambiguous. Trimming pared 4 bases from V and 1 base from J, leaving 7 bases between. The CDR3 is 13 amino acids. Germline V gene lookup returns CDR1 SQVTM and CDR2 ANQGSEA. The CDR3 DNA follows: TGCAGCGTTGTTCCAGTGAACACCGGGGAGCTGTTTTTT. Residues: CSVVPVNTGELFF.

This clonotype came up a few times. The CDR3 DNA is TGTGCCAGCACAAAATTGGACAGCACAGATACGCAGTATTTT. As protein: CASTKLDSTDTQYF. The J gene is TRBJ2-3, the V gene TRBV12-3 or TRBV12-4; no firm D call. This CDR3 region has 14 residues. The ends were cut back, 7 bases at V and 0 bases at J, with 11 bases in the middle.

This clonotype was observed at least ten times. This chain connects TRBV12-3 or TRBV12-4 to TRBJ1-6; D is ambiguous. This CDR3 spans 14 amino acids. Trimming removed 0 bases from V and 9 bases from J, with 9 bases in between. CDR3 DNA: TGTGCCAGCAGTTTAGCACATGGCGGTTCACCCCTCCACTTT. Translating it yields CASSLAHGGSPLHF.

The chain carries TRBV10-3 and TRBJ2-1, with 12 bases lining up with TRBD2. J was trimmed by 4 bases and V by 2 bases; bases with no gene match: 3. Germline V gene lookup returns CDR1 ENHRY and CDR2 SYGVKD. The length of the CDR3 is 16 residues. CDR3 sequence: CAISETGTSGYNEQFF. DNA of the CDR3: TGTGCCATCAGTGAGACCGGGACTAGCGGGTACAATGAGCAGTTCTTC.